This T cell receptor beta chain was captured in a study of T cells after yellow fever vaccination. The wider study: Low-cell-number fractions were prepared with SMART-Seq v4 Ultra Low Input. Findings and caveats of the study: Detected again after the booster were most primary-vaccination clones, at about 96% CD4 and about 89% CD8.

The length of the CDR3 is 13 residues. Trimming took off 1 base at V and 8 bases at J, with 9 bases between the two ends. Looked up from germline, CDR1 is MGHRA and CDR2 is YSYEKL. A universal primer site and UMIs were added as TCR cDNA was made by 5'RACE template switching. TCRdb re-derived calls from the 5' RACE reads in MiXCR, one entry per CDR3 protein. The table has about 170,000 distinct CDR3 sequences, 9.5% to 11% seen once; the top ten hold about 40%. This clonotype was counted only a few times. Its antigen remains unidentified. This chain joins TRBV4-1 and TRBJ1-5; D possibly corresponds to TRBD1 (5 bases). Material: CD8+ T cells sorted from PBMCs, obtained 15 days after the yellow fever booster vaccination. The clonotype was recovered from a man aged 18 to 29 who received the YFV17D yellow fever vaccine. CDR3 sequence (DNA): TGCGCCAGCAGCCAAGGTCAGGGTAAGCCCCAGCATTTT. This gives the protein CASSQGQGKPQHF.